These 2 T cell receptor beta chains share one sample of origin, sequenced in a study of blood T cell repertoires in COVID-19. Produced via immunoSEQ multiplex PCR; TCRdb's table is partial and in-frame only. Of approximately 250,000 clones in the sample, around 88% were seen once. Input material: PBMCs or T cells enriched from blood (not recorded which). The receptors come from a woman aged 40 to 50 with acute COVID-19.

This chain links TRBV7-9 with TRBJ1-2, with D possibly being TRBD1 (5 bases). Trimming left V 5 bases short and J 0 bases short, with 19 bases between. CDR1 SEHNR and CDR2 FQNEAQ come from the germline V gene (reference sequence). The CDR3 extends over 17 amino acids. The CDR3 loop is CASSPQGEFGPNYGYTF. CDR3 coding DNA: TGTGCCAGCAGCCCCCAAGGGGAATTTGGTCCTAACTATGGCTACACCTTC.

This clone was observed a handful of times. This chain joins TRBV4-2 and TRBJ2-5; 10 positions match TRBD2. The trim removed 4 bases at V and 4 bases at J, leaving 18 bases unmatched. CDR1 and CDR2 (germline): LGHNA, YNFKEQ. The length of the CDR3 is 19 residues. CDR3 DNA: TGTGCCAGCAGCCCCGTCCGACAGGGCCCTAGCGGGAGCGGAGAGACCCAGTACTTC. Translation gives CASSPVRQGPSGSGETQYF.